These 22 T cell receptor beta chains were sequenced from one sample in a study of OX40 agonist ivuxolimab in advanced cancers. Library prep was done by the immunoSEQ multiplex PCR assay. TCRdb re-hosts the immuneACCESS table, in-frame sequences only. Its copies lack some clones; in the studies checked, an unresolved V gene accounts for under half of them, and the cause for the rest is not known. A total of approximately 70,000 clones appear in this sample, 65% to 90% of them only once. About 1.5% of the sample belongs to the ten largest clones. The sequenced sample was CD4+ or CD8+ T cells sorted from blood, obtained in a trial of the OX40 agonist ivuxolimab. These receptors were obtained from an adult with an advanced solid tumor such as melanoma, head and neck, liver or kidney cancer.

The V call is TRBV18, the J call TRBJ2-2, with a possible D match to TRBD1 (5 bases). V lost 4 bases and J 0 bases, leaving 9 bases between the germline ends. The CDR3 is 15 amino acids. CDR1 is KGHSH, CDR2 LQKENI, per germline. As DNA, the CDR3 is TGTGCCAGCTCACTGACAGTGACGAACACCGGGGAGCTGTTTTTT. Its protein product is CASSLTVTNTGELFF.

The gene calls are TRBV5-1 and TRBJ1-6; D uncertain. The CDR3 spans 14 residues. CDR1 SGHRS and CDR2 YFSETQ come from the germline V gene. The germline V and J ends were trimmed by 2 bases and 10 bases, with 13 bases remaining between them. The CDR3 is CASSLGEVYSPLHF. The CDR3 DNA follows: TGCGCCAGCAGCTTAGGTGAAGTATACTCACCCCTCCACTTT.

The chain couples TRBV7-9 to TRBJ2-5, with 7 nucleotides matching TRBD2. The CDR3 is 14 residues long. Germline loops: CDR1 SEHNR, CDR2 FQNEAQ (reference sequence). With V trimmed by 3 bases and J by 2 bases, 3 bases remained unmatched. DNA of the CDR3: TGTGCCAGCAGCTTGAACGGGGGGCAAGAGACCCAGTACTTC. This sequence encodes CASSLNGGQETQYF. Complete variable domain (other parts from reference TRBV7-9 and TRBJ2-5): DTGVSQNPRHKITKRGQNVTFRCDPISEHNRLYWYRQTLGQGPEFLTYFQNEAQLEKSRLLSDRFSAERPKGSFSTLEIQRTEQGDSAMYLCASSLNGGQETQYFGPGTRLLVL.

This chain uses TRBV10-3 with TRBJ2-1; 9 nucleotides align to TRBD2. With 5 bases clipped from V and 2 bases from J, the junction kept 1 base outside the gene matches. The CDR3 spans 14 residues. Germline V gene lookup returns CDR1 ENHRY and CDR2 SYGVKD. DNA for the CDR3: TGTGCCATCAGTAGCGGGGGGCCCTACAATGAGCAGTTCTTC. Amino acid sequence: CAISSGGPYNEQFF.

This chain links TRBV10-1 with TRBJ2-1; D not certain. Trimming took off 3 bases at V and 0 bases at J, with 12 bases between the two ends. CDR1 and CDR2 (germline): WNHNN, SYGVQD (reference sequence). The CDR3 extends over 16 amino acids. The CDR3 region is CASSEASSSSYNEQFF. The CDR3, as DNA: TGCGCCAGCAGTGAAGCCAGCTCTAGCTCCTACAATGAGCAGTTCTTC.

This clone was seen more than once but under ten times. The sample holds other DNA sequences that translate to the same CDR3. The chain has TRBV6-5 and TRBJ2-2; maybe TRBD1 (6 bases). Trimming pared 0 bases from V and 5 bases from J, leaving 7 bases between. The CDR3 covers 14 residues. CDR1 and CDR2 from the germline V gene are MNHEY and SVGAGI. The DNA of the CDR3 is TGTGCCAGCAGTTACTCAGGGGGAACCGGGGAGCTGTTTTTT. Protein: CASSYSGGTGELFF.

The rearrangement joins TRBV5-6 to TRBJ2-3, with D perhaps matching TRBD2 (7 bases). This CDR3 region has 15 residues. V was pared by 6 bases and J by 4 bases, with 18 bases between. Germline loops: CDR1 SGHDT, CDR2 YYEEEE. CDR3 amino acids: CASTLGGGPADTQYF. CDR3 DNA: TGTGCCAGCACCCTTGGGGGGGGGCCCGCAGATACGCAGTATTTT.

This chain links TRBV6-5 with TRBJ2-3; TRBD1 might be the D (6 bases). Deletions cut 7 bases from V and 5 bases from J, with 16 bases between. The CDR3 loop spans 14 amino acids. CDR1 MNHEY and CDR2 SVGAGI come from the germline V gene. CDR3 in DNA: TGTGCCAGCAATCAACAGGGAGACGGAGATACGCAGTATTTT. Protein sequence: CASNQQGDGDTQYF.

The genes are TRBV6-4 and TRBJ2-1; 13 positions match TRBD2. After removal of 2 bases from V and 8 bases from J, the junction contained 9 bases not matched to a gene. The CDR3 runs to 17 residues. The germline V gene encodes CDR1 MRHNA and CDR2 SNTAGT. DNA of the CDR3: TGTGCCAGCAGTGACCCTCGACTAGCGGGGGGCCGTGATGAGCAGTTCTTC. Its translation is CASSDPRLAGGRDEQFF.

The V call is TRBV11-3, the J call TRBJ2-1; TRBD1 matches at 8 bases. Germline V gene lookup returns CDR1 SGHNT and CDR2 YENEEA. The V and J ends lost 7 bases and 6 bases, in that order; junction bases with no gene match: 5. The CDR3 consists of 13 residues. The CDR3 here is CASTGQGINEQFF. CDR3 bases: TGTGCCAGCACCGGACAGGGTATCAATGAGCAGTTCTTC. The full variable domain, in which reference TRBV11-3 and TRBJ2-1 provide the parts outside the CDR3, is EAGVVQSPRYKIIEKKQPVAFWCNPISGHNTLYWYLQNLGQGPELLIRYENEEAVDDSQLPKDRFSAERLKGVDSTLKIQPAELGDSAVYLCASTGQGINEQFFGPGTRLTVL.

This chain joins TRBV6-1 and TRBJ2-3; D is ambiguous. The ends were cut back, 6 bases at V and 1 base at J, with 8 bases in the middle. The CDR3 runs to 13 residues. Germline-derived CDR1 and CDR2 are MNHNS and SASEGT. Here the CDR3 reads CASRREGTDTQYF. The DNA for the CDR3 is TGTGCCAGCAGGCGAGAGGGCACAGATACGCAGTATTTT.

In nucleotides, the CDR3 is TGTGCCAGCAGTGAGGGACAGGGGGCATACTATGGCTACACCTTC. Translation gives CASSEGQGAYYGYTF. The chain joins TRBV6-1 to TRBJ1-2; 12 nucleotides line up with TRBD1. In germline, CDR1 is MNHNS, CDR2 SASEGT. Losses at the gene ends were 3 bases for V and 3 bases for J; bases not matched to a gene: 2. The CDR3 loop spans 15 amino acids.

The chain carries TRBV7-2 and TRBJ1-1; D might be TRBD1 (6 bases). Germline CDR1 is SGHTA and CDR2 is FQGNSA. The CDR3 runs 13 residues. Trimming cost V 6 bases and J 6 bases, with 14 bases left between them. Here the CDR3 reads CASRSQGQAEAFF. CDR3 DNA: TGTGCCAGCAGGTCTCAGGGGCAGGCTGAAGCTTTCTTT.

The chain combines TRBV19 with TRBJ1-2; 7 nucleotides agree with TRBD1. The CDR3 contains 12 residues. Germline V gives CDR1 LNHDA, CDR2 SQIVND (reference sequence). The junction had 9 bases not matched to a gene; V was cut back by 9 bases and J by 8 bases. CDR3 nucleotides: TGTGCCAGCTCCCCCCGAGGGGGCGGCTACACCTTC. It translates to CASSPRGGGYTF.

The J gene is TRBJ1-1, the V gene TRBV7-9; 7 bases are a match to TRBD1. Per germline, CDR1 SEHNR and CDR2 FQNEAQ (reference sequence). This CDR3 comprises 14 residues. Losses at the gene ends were 2 bases for V and 1 base for J; bases not matched to a gene: 1. In DNA form, the CDR3 reads TGTGCCAGCAGCTTACGACAGGGGAACACTGAAGCTTTCTTT. Translated: CASSLRQGNTEAFF. Drawing the rest from reference TRBV7-9 and TRBJ1-1, the complete variable domain is DTGVSQNPRHKITKRGQNVTFRCDPISEHNRLYWYRQTLGQGPEFLTYFQNEAQLEKSRLLSDRFSAERPKGSFSTLEIQRTEQGDSAMYLCASSLRQGNTEAFFGQGTRLTVV.

The table lists this clone with a few counts. This chain joins TRBV4-2 and TRBJ2-6; 8 bases agree with TRBD2. CDR1 is LGHNA, CDR2 YNFKEQ, per germline. This CDR3 contains 22 residues. V shed 0 bases, J shed 1 base, and the junction held 17 bases outside the gene matches. The CDR3 sequence is CASSQERPARGLVQSGANVLTF. The CDR3 DNA reads TGTGCCAGCAGCCAAGAGAGGCCTGCCCGGGGACTAGTACAGTCTGGGGCCAACGTCCTGACTTTC.

The chain carries TRBV29-1 and TRBJ2-3; maybe TRBD1 (6 bases). Between the trimmed V and J ends, which lost 6 bases and 8 bases, there was a span of 21 bases. This CDR3 has 14 residues. From germline, CDR1 is SQVTM and CDR2 ANQGSEA. The CDR3 sequence is CSVRVQGPAGTQYF. In DNA form, the CDR3 reads TGCAGCGTGAGGGTCCAGGGGCCTGCAGGTACGCAGTATTTT.

The V and J genes are TRBV11-2 and TRBJ2-6; D may be TRBD1 or TRBD2 (5 bases each). Per the germline V gene, CDR1 is SGHAT and CDR2 is FQNNGV. Trimming cost V 6 bases and J 2 bases, with 17 bases left between them. This CDR3 is 17 amino acids long. CDR3 nucleotide sequence: TGTGCCAGCAGATCCACCCGGGGCCGAACTGGGGCCAACGTCCTGACTTTC. Translated, it gives CASRSTRGRTGANVLTF.

The chain has TRBV7-9 and TRBJ2-7; D remains unclear. The J call could be wrong; TRBJ2-1 is a better fit for the DNA end. CDR1 is SEHNR, CDR2 FQNEAQ, per germline (reference sequence). CDR3 length equals 15 residues. CDR3 bases: TGTGCCAGCAGCTACTCACCTAGGGCTAGTCGTGAGCAGTTCTTC. Its translation: CASSYSPRASREQFF.

V is TRBV21-1 and J is TRBJ1-5; the table calls TRBD1, which could not be checked here. TRBV21-1 is assigned pseudogene status. There are 16 residues in the CDR3. The DNA for the CDR3 is TGTGCCAGCAGCAAAATTGGGACAGGGGGCAATCAGCCCCAGCATTTT. It specifies CASSKIGTGGNQPQHF.

This clone was found once. V usage is TRBV30 and J usage is TRBJ1-2, with a possible D match to TRBD1 (6 bases). CDR1 is GTSNPN and CDR2 is SVGIG in the germline V gene (reference sequence). The CDR3 extends over 12 amino acids. Trimming removed 0 bases at V and 8 bases at J, with 10 bases between. The CDR3, as DNA: TGTGCCTGGAGTGTACAGGGACGAGGCTACACCTTC. It codes for CAWSVQGRGYTF.

The chain carries TRBV9 and TRBJ2-1, with TRBD2 matching over 14 bases. V dropped 3 bases and J dropped 5; count of bases not matched to a gene: 4. This CDR3 region has 16 residues. Looked up from germline, CDR1 is SGDLS and CDR2 is YYNGEE. CDR3 amino acids: CASSARTSGGNNEQFF. CDR3 bases: TGTGCCAGCAGCGCCAGGACTAGCGGGGGGAACAATGAGCAGTTCTTC.